The clone carrying this T cell receptor beta chain appeared many times. Germline values: CDR1 SGHRS, CDR2 YFSETQ. The CDR3 totals 14 residues. Trimming removed 2 bases from V and 2 bases from J, with 11 bases in between. The sample belongs to a study of blood T cell repertoires in COVID-19. As for the study in general: From T cells, B-cell-depleted T cells, or PBMCs came the material, which was cDNA or gDNA.

Assay used: immunoSEQ multiplex PCR; TCRdb lists only in-frame clones, some missing. The data hold 25,000 to 30,000 clones, with 55% to 75% observed a single time. What was sequenced was peripheral blood. The chain links TRBV5-1 to TRBJ2-7, with a tentative D call TRBD2 (5 bases). This sequence was found in a boy aged 2 to 10 with active or convalescent COVID-19. CDR3 sequence reads: CASSLAEPAYEQYF. CDR3 coding DNA: TGCGCCAGCAGCTTAGCGGAACCAGCCTACGAGCAGTACTTC.